A selection of T cell receptor beta chains follows, all from one sample in a study of blood T cell repertoires in COVID-19. Only in-frame clones appear in the TCRdb table, and some are missing; sequencing was by immunoSEQ multiplex PCR. The repertoire consists of about 190,000 clones, with about 83% occurring once and the leading ten covering about 5.1%. The sample taken for sequencing was peripheral blood. The receptors stem from a woman in her 70s with active or convalescent COVID-19. Both conserved end residues are part of each CDR3. The order of the fields is clone size, J gene, D gene, V gene, CDR3 protein, CDR3 DNA. A D gene is named only where the DNA matches it firmly. A row's size may be missing; if present it is once, few, many or a size class.

clone size: -; J gene: TRBJ2-1; D gene: -; V gene: TRBV9; CDR3 protein: CASSVEAGFYNEQFF; CDR3 DNA: TGTGCCAGCAGCGTAGAGGCAGGGTTCTACAATGAGCAGTTCTTC
clone size: few; J gene: TRBJ2-7; D gene: -; V gene: TRBV11-2; CDR3 protein: CASSPGPSGSYEQYF; CDR3 DNA: TGTGCCAGCAGCCCCGGTCCCTCGGGCTCCTACGAGCAGTACTTC
clone size: -; J gene: TRBJ1-2; D gene: TRBD1; V gene: TRBV5-3; CDR3 protein: CARSGTGAWNYGYTF; CDR3 DNA: TGTGCCAGAAGCGGGACAGGGGCCTGGAACTATGGCTACACCTTC
clone size: -; J gene: TRBJ2-3; D gene: TRBD2; V gene: TRBV9; CDR3 protein: CASSSMTSGRGVITDTQYF; CDR3 DNA: TGTGCCAGCAGCTCCATGACTAGCGGGAGGGGGGTTATCACAGATACGCAGTATTTT
clone size: -; J gene: TRBJ1-1; D gene: TRBD1; V gene: TRBV2; CDR3 protein: CASRGTGGYTEAFF; CDR3 DNA: TGTGCCAGCAGAGGGACAGGGGGCTACACTGAAGCTTTCTTT
clone size: -; J gene: TRBJ2-1; D gene: -; V gene: TRBV11-2; CDR3 protein: CASTLIALREFF; CDR3 DNA: TGTGCCAGCACACTAATAGCTCTCAGGGAGTTCTTC
clone size: many; J gene: TRBJ2-3; D gene: -; V gene: TRBV4-2; CDR3 protein: CASSGRTDTQYF; CDR3 DNA: TGTGCCAGCAGCGGGAGGACAGATACGCAGTATTTT
clone size: -; J gene: TRBJ2-7; D gene: -; V gene: TRBV5-1; CDR3 protein: CASALVPSYEQYF; CDR3 DNA: TGCGCCAGCGCACTAGTTCCCTCCTACGAGCAGTACTTC
clone size: -; J gene: TRBJ2-3; D gene: -; V gene: TRBV20-1; CDR3 protein: CSASTIVTDTQYF; CDR3 DNA: TGCAGTGCTAGTACAATCGTCACAGATACGCAGTATTTT
clone size: -; J gene: TRBJ2-7; D gene: TRBD2; V gene: TRBV5-1; CDR3 protein: CASSRTSIWPNEQYF; CDR3 DNA: TGCGCCAGCAGCAGGACTAGCATTTGGCCTAACGAGCAGTACTTC
clone size: -; J gene: TRBJ2-7; D gene: TRBD1; V gene: TRBV2; CDR3 protein: CASRKKTGQGGYEQYF; CDR3 DNA: TGTGCCAGTAGGAAAAAAACGGGACAGGGCGGGTACGAGCAGTACTTC
clone size: once; J gene: TRBJ2-5; D gene: TRBD2; V gene: TRBV6-5; CDR3 protein: CASGSGRARQETQYF; CDR3 DNA: TGTGCGAGCGGAAGCGGGAGGGCTCGGCAAGAGACCCAGTACTTC
clone size: -; J gene: TRBJ2-7; D gene: TRBD2; V gene: TRBV5-1; CDR3 protein: CASSPGLVLSYEQYF; CDR3 DNA: TGCGCCAGCAGCCCCGGACTAGTCCTCTCCTACGAGCAGTACTTC
clone size: once; J gene: TRBJ2-7; D gene: TRBD2; V gene: TRBV28; CDR3 protein: CASRIDSGSGGAEQYF; CDR3 DNA: TGTGCCAGCAGAATAGATTCAGGGAGCGGGGGGGCCGAGCAGTACTTC
clone size: -; J gene: TRBJ1-1; D gene: -; V gene: TRBV29-1; CDR3 protein: CSGGGPATFMNTEAFF; CDR3 DNA: TGCAGCGGTGGGGGCCCGGCTACGTTCATGAACACTGAAGCTTTCTTT
clone size: once; J gene: TRBJ2-1; D gene: -; V gene: TRBV28; CDR3 protein: CASTDLVGDNEQFF; CDR3 DNA: TGTGCCAGCACCGATCTAGTCGGGGACAATGAGCAGTTCTTC
clone size: -; J gene: TRBJ2-1; D gene: -; V gene: TRBV5-5; CDR3 protein: CASLEGSYNEQFF; CDR3 DNA: TGTGCCAGCCTCGAGGGCTCCTACAATGAGCAGTTCTTC
clone size: -; J gene: TRBJ1-2; D gene: TRBD1; V gene: TRBV11-2; CDR3 protein: CASSSRDRGQANYGYTF; CDR3 DNA: TGTGCCAGCAGCTCCCGGGACAGGGGCCAGGCTAACTATGGCTACACCTTC
clone size: -; J gene: TRBJ2-6; D gene: -; V gene: TRBV7-3; CDR3 protein: CASSSRLTRASGANVLTF; CDR3 DNA: TGTGCCAGCAGCTCCCGATTAACCCGAGCATCTGGGGCCAACGTCCTGACTTTC
clone size: -; J gene: TRBJ2-5; D gene: -; V gene: TRBV6-2/TRBV6-3; CDR3 protein: CASSFKREETQYF; CDR3 DNA: TGTGCCAGCAGTTTCAAGCGGGAAGAGACCCAGTACTTC
clone size: -; J gene: TRBJ2-1; D gene: TRBD2; V gene: TRBV9; CDR3 protein: CASSQGLAGGLGNEQFF; CDR3 DNA: TGTGCCAGCAGCCAGGGACTAGCGGGAGGGTTGGGCAATGAGCAGTTCTTC
clone size: -; J gene: TRBJ1-1; D gene: -; V gene: TRBV27; CDR3 protein: CASSLIIPRDPIDNGYTEAFF; CDR3 DNA: TGTGCCAGCAGTTTAATTATTCCGCGGGACCCCATCGACAATGGGTACACTGAAGCTTTCTTT
clone size: -; J gene: TRBJ2-6; D gene: -; V gene: TRBV30; CDR3 protein: CACPSGANVLTF; CDR3 DNA: TGTGCCTGCCCATCTGGGGCCAACGTCCTGACTTTC
clone size: -; J gene: TRBJ1-5; D gene: TRBD1; V gene: TRBV29-1; CDR3 protein: CSVTGSSNQPQHF; CDR3 DNA: TGCAGCGTGACAGGGAGTAGCAATCAGCCCCAGCATTTT
clone size: -; J gene: TRBJ1-2; D gene: TRBD1; V gene: TRBV5-4; CDR3 protein: CASSGTGFYGYTF; CDR3 DNA: TGTGCCAGCAGCGGGACAGGGTTTTATGGCTACACCTTC
clone size: -; J gene: TRBJ1-1; D gene: TRBD1; V gene: TRBV5-1; CDR3 protein: CASSRQGADTEAFF; CDR3 DNA: TGCGCCAGCAGTCGGCAGGGGGCGGACACTGAAGCTTTCTTT
clone size: -; J gene: TRBJ2-1; D gene: TRBD2; V gene: TRBV5-4; CDR3 protein: CASRLLVSGTSGHNEQFF; CDR3 DNA: TGTGCCAGCAGGCTTTTGGTATCCGGGACTAGCGGTCACAATGAGCAGTTCTTC
clone size: -; J gene: TRBJ2-1; D gene: -; V gene: TRBV2; CDR3 protein: CASSGLNGHEQFF; CDR3 DNA: TGTGCCAGCAGTGGTTTGAACGGTCACGAGCAGTTCTTC
clone size: once; J gene: TRBJ1-2; D gene: -; V gene: TRBV6-5; CDR3 protein: CASREGVLDYGYTF; CDR3 DNA: TGTGCCAGCAGAGAGGGGGTATTGGACTATGGCTACACCTTC
clone size: -; J gene: TRBJ2-7; D gene: TRBD2; V gene: TRBV2; CDR3 protein: CASSHSGSRSVEQYF; CDR3 DNA: TGTGCCAGCAGTCATAGCGGGAGCCGATCCGTCGAGCAGTACTTC
clone size: once; J gene: TRBJ1-2; D gene: TRBD1; V gene: TRBV9; CDR3 protein: CASSVGQGGFYGYTF; CDR3 DNA: TGTGCCAGCAGCGTAGGACAGGGGGGCTTTTATGGCTACACCTTC
clone size: -; J gene: TRBJ1-4; D gene: -; V gene: TRBV4-1; CDR3 protein: CASSQAGGPNEKLFF; CDR3 DNA: TGCGCCAGCAGCCAGGCGGGGGGGCCTAATGAAAAACTGTTTTTT
clone size: -; J gene: TRBJ1-1; D gene: -; V gene: TRBV19; CDR3 protein: CASRDRGGAFF; CDR3 DNA: TGTGCCAGTAGGGACCGTGGGGGCGCTTTCTTT
clone size: -; J gene: TRBJ1-2; D gene: -; V gene: TRBV3-1/TRBV3-2; CDR3 protein: CASSQIGQNYGYTF; CDR3 DNA: TGTGCCAGCAGCCAAATCGGACAGAACTATGGCTACACCTTC
clone size: -; J gene: TRBJ2-2; D gene: TRBD2; V gene: TRBV5-1; CDR3 protein: CASSLGASGSGLFF; CDR3 DNA: TGCGCCAGCAGCTTGGGAGCTAGCGGGAGTGGGCTGTTTTTT
clone size: once; J gene: TRBJ2-6; D gene: -; V gene: TRBV19; CDR3 protein: CASSIGPPRGWNSGANVLTF; CDR3 DNA: TGTGCCAGTAGTATTGGCCCCCCCAGGGGATGGAACTCTGGGGCCAACGTCCTGACTTTC
clone size: -; J gene: TRBJ1-4; D gene: -; V gene: TRBV5-1; CDR3 protein: CASSKTGGINEKLFF; CDR3 DNA: TGCGCCAGCAGCAAGACAGGAGGTATTAATGAAAAACTGTTTTTT
clone size: -; J gene: TRBJ2-3; D gene: TRBD2; V gene: TRBV5-5; CDR3 protein: CASSLYPGTSGTDTQYF; CDR3 DNA: TGTGCCAGCAGCCTCTACCCCGGGACTAGCGGCACAGATACGCAGTATTTT
clone size: -; J gene: TRBJ1-4; D gene: -; V gene: TRBV30; CDR3 protein: CAWSTGMEEKLFF; CDR3 DNA: TGTGCCTGGTCCACAGGGATGGAGGAAAAACTGTTTTTT
clone size: -; J gene: TRBJ2-1; D gene: TRBD1; V gene: TRBV5-1; CDR3 protein: CASSSGLTGSSYNEQFF; CDR3 DNA: TGCGCCAGCAGCTCGGGCTTGACAGGGAGCTCCTACAATGAGCAGTTCTTC
clone size: -; J gene: TRBJ2-3; D gene: TRBD2; V gene: TRBV5-4; CDR3 protein: CASSRSGTTDTQYF; CDR3 DNA: TGTGCCAGCAGCCGAAGCGGGACCACAGATACGCAGTATTTT
clone size: -; J gene: TRBJ2-3; D gene: -; V gene: TRBV5-1; CDR3 protein: CASSSTSLSDTQYF; CDR3 DNA: TGCGCCAGCAGCTCCACGAGCCTCTCAGATACGCAGTATTTT
clone size: -; J gene: TRBJ2-5; D gene: -; V gene: TRBV4-1; CDR3 protein: CASSPQSLRQETQYF; CDR3 DNA: TGCGCCAGCAGCCCCCAGTCCTTACGCCAAGAGACCCAGTACTTC
clone size: once; J gene: TRBJ2-1; D gene: -; V gene: TRBV6-5; CDR3 protein: CASRVGAGPGEQFF; CDR3 DNA: TGTGCCAGCAGGGTTGGGGCAGGGCCTGGGGAGCAGTTCTTC
clone size: -; J gene: TRBJ2-1; D gene: TRBD2; V gene: TRBV12-3/TRBV12-4; CDR3 protein: CASSLMTSIIF; CDR3 DNA: TGTGCCAGCAGTTTAATGACTAGCATAATCTTC
clone size: -; J gene: TRBJ2-1; D gene: TRBD2; V gene: TRBV27; CDR3 protein: CASSSGREGLREQFF; CDR3 DNA: TGTGCCAGCAGTTCGGGGCGGGAGGGACTTCGGGAGCAGTTCTTC
clone size: -; J gene: TRBJ2-4; D gene: TRBD1; V gene: TRBV5-6; CDR3 protein: CASKGRGRTTKNIQYF; CDR3 DNA: TGTGCCAGCAAGGGAAGGGGGCGCACGACCAAAAACATTCAGTACTTC
clone size: -; J gene: TRBJ2-7; D gene: TRBD2; V gene: TRBV5-6; CDR3 protein: CASSTLSGTTSYEQYF; CDR3 DNA: TGTGCCAGCAGCACCCTTAGCGGGACTACTTCCTACGAGCAGTACTTC